This TCR beta chain was sequenced for a study of blood T cell repertoires in COVID-19. Overall study: The study drew acute and convalescent COVID-19 samples from the United States, Italy and Spain.

Data came from immunoSEQ multiplex PCR; TCRdb stores just in-frame clones and leaves some out. The sample shows about 200,000 clones, about 81% of them seen only once. This clone showed up just a few times. Sequencing was performed on peripheral blood. The sequence derives from a woman aged 60-75 years with COVID-19, enrolled during active disease.

CDR3 in amino acids: CASSPLRSLNTEAFF. DNA for the CDR3: TGTGCCAGCAGCCCCCTAAGATCTCTGAACACTGAAGCTTTCTTT. The chain joins TRBV28 to TRBJ1-1, with unresolved D. The CDR3 length is 15 residues. Trimming took 6 bases from V and 0 from J, leaving 14 bases between them. Germline CDR1 and CDR2: MDHEN and SYDVKM. The entire variable domain, with the rest obtained from reference TRBV28 and TRBJ1-1, is as follows: DVKVTQSSRYLVKRTGEKVFLECVQDMDHENMFWYRQDPGLGLRLIYFSYDVKMKEKGDIPEGYSVSREKKERFSLILESASTNQTSMYLCASSPLRSLNTEAFFGQGTRLTVV.